This T cell receptor (beta chain) was sequenced for a study of post-analysis software for immune sequencing data. cDNA libraries of TCR beta carried unique molecular identifiers. A single record per CDR3 protein comes from TCRdb applying MiXCR to the PCR reads. The data show more than 350,000 distinct CDR3 sequences, with approximately 37% seen just once and approximately 7.6% held by the top ten. The source of this sequence is a girl aged 2 to 10 with multiple sclerosis. The sample was blood.

The DNA for the CDR3 is TGTGCCAGCAGCTTGGATAGCTGGGGGGGAGGCAAAAACATTCAGTACTTC. Protein sequence: CASSLDSWGGGKNIQYF. The chain joins TRBV5-6 to TRBJ2-4, with 7 nucleotides matching TRBD2. The germline gives CDR1 SGHDT, CDR2 YYEEEE. CDR3 length equals 17 residues. V gave up 0 bases and J gave up 3 bases; unmatched junction bases: 9.